This TCR beta chain was recorded in a study of blood T cell repertoires in COVID-19. Across the study: The United States, Italy and Spain were the sources of the acute and convalescent COVID-19 samples. The cDNA or gDNA used as material had been derived from T cells, B-cell-depleted T cells, or PBMCs.

The CDR3 is made up of 17 amino acids. Looked up from germline, CDR1 is SEHNR and CDR2 is FQNEAQ (reference sequence). Trimming at V came to 6 bases and at J to 7 bases, leaving 18 bases not matched to a gene. In the original workflow: Reference gene primers were amplified, and this amplification served to estimate nucleated cell counts. Measured with immunoSEQ multiplex PCR; TCRdb has only the in-frame clones, and not every one. That table supplies the V and J calls and clone size; D and trimming were determined from the DNA. The sample yields approximately 130,000 clones, 84% seen once. The chain links TRBV7-9 to TRBJ2-5, with 9 bases identical to TRBD2. The sample comprised peripheral blood. This TCR came from a human donor in a cohort sampled during active COVID-19. This chain's CDR3 is CASSPRSSSGGPRTQYF. CDR3 nucleotide sequence: TGTGCCAGCAGTCCCCGATCGAGTAGCGGGGGCCCGAGGACCCAGTACTTC.